This T cell receptor beta chain originates from a study of shared clonotypes between healthy human individuals. V gave up 2 bases and J gave up 7 bases, with 11 bases separating them. The length of the CDR3 is 13 residues. The germline gives CDR1 MNHEY, CDR2 SMNVEV (reference sequence). Splitting of each subset's genomic DNA was done evenly across several immunoSEQ plates. Per the original methods: Filtering differed for immunoSEQ, which gave only junction sequences without quality scores. TCRdb's table, derived via immunoSEQ multiplex PCR, lists solely in-frame clones and lacks some. V and J calls and clone size come straight from that table; D and trimming were deduced from the DNA. The sample contains around 1.9 million clones, 93% of which appear only once. The study, taken as a whole, reports: Sharing across several donors was seen in roughly 5% of naive CD4 clonotypes. The study generally estimated greater richness for naive than memory subsets.

CD45RO-negative cells were positively selected for CCR7, leaving out terminally differentiated effector memory CD45RA+ cells. In regard to this clone: Its antigen remains unknown.

The chain links TRBV27 to TRBJ1-1; perhaps TRBD1 as D (5 bases). The sequencing sample was made of naive CD8+ T cells from PBMCs. This clonotype was sampled from a man aged 18 to 30 in good health. Some clones in this sample may be carry-over from other donors' samples. Here the CDR3 DNA reads TGTGCCAGCAGTTTAGGTAGGGGACTTGAAGCTTTCTTT. Amino acids: CASSLGRGLEAFF.